These 23 T cell receptor beta chains came from one sample sequenced in a study of beta chain features in type 1 diabetes. The authors reverse transcribed all of the isolated RNA, so sequencing captured expressed TCRB transcripts. Assay: immunoSEQ multiplex PCR; the TCRdb copy retains only in-frame clones and omits some. Of under 300,000 clones listed, about 26% are singletons. The sample consisted of central memory CD4+ T cells from blood. The receptors were sampled from a man aged 25-40 years in good health.

J is TRBJ2-5 and V is TRBV6-1; D may be TRBD1 (6 bases). The germline V and J ends were trimmed by 7 bases and 4 bases, with 10 bases remaining between them. Germline V gene lookup returns CDR1 MNHNS and CDR2 SASEGT. The CDR3 runs 12 residues. The CDR3 region is CASKTGRETQYF. The CDR3 DNA sequence: TGTGCCAGCAAAACAGGGAGAGAGACCCAGTACTTC.

The V and J genes are TRBV10-3 and TRBJ1-5; TRBD1 matches at 12 bases. The length of the CDR3 is 12 residues. Per germline, CDR1 ENHRY and CDR2 SYGVKD. The V segment lost 10 bases and the J segment 9 bases; nucleotides outside the gene matches: 4. The CDR3 region is CASGTGGAPQHF. CDR3 nucleotide sequence: TGTGCCAGCGGGACAGGGGGCGCGCCCCAGCATTTT.

This clone was observed a few times. Other DNA sequences within the sample encode an identical CDR3. The rearrangement joins TRBV5-5 to TRBJ2-5, with D unclear. The CDR3 length is 13 residues. The V gene's germline CDR1 is SGHKS and CDR2 YYEKEE (reference sequence). Trimming removed 4 bases from V and 4 bases from J, with 11 bases in between. Here the CDR3 DNA reads TGTGCCAGCAGCCCTTCCGGGCGAGAGACCCAGTACTTC. Amino acid sequence: CASSPSGRETQYF. The complete variable domain, with remaining parts taken from reference TRBV5-5 and TRBJ2-5, reads DAGVTQSPTHLIKTRGQQVTLRCSPISGHKSVSWYQQVLGQGPQFIFQYYEKEERGRGNFPDRFSARQFPNYSSELNVNALLLGDSALYLCASSPSGRETQYFGPGTRLLVL.

This clone was observed a handful of times. The chain has TRBV19 and TRBJ1-1; D gene ambiguous. The CDR3 spans 13 residues. Trimming pared 4 bases from V and 3 bases from J, leaving 9 bases between. CDR1 and CDR2 from the germline V gene are LNHDA and SQIVND (reference sequence). The CDR3 loop reads CASSTTRDTEAFF. The CDR3 DNA follows: TGTGCCAGTAGTACAACACGGGACACTGAAGCTTTCTTT.

This chain joins TRBV7-2 and TRBJ2-1, with 8 bases aligning to TRBD1. Germline trimming cut 5 bases from V and 8 bases from J; bases unmatched to any gene: 11. CDR1 and CDR2 (germline): SGHTA, FQGNSA. This CDR3 is built from 15 residues. In nucleotides, the CDR3 is TGTGCCAGCAGCGTCCTACCGGACAGGGACTATGAGCAGTTCTTC. Its translation: CASSVLPDRDYEQFF.

This clone appeared a few times. V is TRBV6-5 and J is TRBJ2-1; D perhaps matches TRBD2 (6 bases). The CDR3 is 13 amino acids. Trimming removed 6 bases at V and 9 bases at J, with 15 bases between. Germline CDR1 is MNHEY and CDR2 is SVGAGI. In DNA, the CDR3 is TGTGCCAGCAGAGGGACTTCCCGTAGTGAGCAGTTCTTC. As protein: CASRGTSRSEQFF.

Remarks on this clone: Distinct nucleotide sequences in the sample also encode this CDR3. V usage is TRBV7-2 and J usage is TRBJ2-1, with D hard to call. The CDR3 has 12 residues. Germline V CDR1 and CDR2: SGHTA, FQGNSA. V lost 1 base, J lost 6 bases, and 4 bases lay in between. The CDR3 DNA sequence: TGTGCCAGCAGCTTAGGATTCAATGAGCAGTTCTTC. Amino acid sequence: CASSLGFNEQFF.

The chain links TRBV5-1 to TRBJ2-3; no reliable D call. Germline V gene data show CDR1 as SGHRS and CDR2 as YFSETQ. This CDR3 spans 12 amino acids. The germline V and J ends were trimmed by 5 bases and 1 base, with 5 bases remaining between them. CDR3: CASREGTDTQYF. CDR3 nucleotides: TGCGCCAGCAGGGAAGGCACAGATACGCAGTATTTT.

This sequence joins TRBV28 and TRBJ2-7; a weak D match, TRBD1 (5 bases). The germline gives CDR1 MDHEN, CDR2 SYDVKM. Trimming removed 6 bases at V and 4 bases at J, with 16 bases between. The CDR3 has 14 amino acids. The CDR3: CASSKMGRPYEQYF. For the CDR3, the DNA is TGTGCCAGCAGCAAGATGGGGCGGCCTTACGAGCAGTACTTC.

This clone appeared once. The J gene is TRBJ2-7, the V gene TRBV9; the D is unclear. Between the trimmed V and J ends, which lost 1 base and 0 bases, there was a span of 8 bases. The length of the CDR3 is 14 residues. Germline-derived CDR1 and CDR2 are SGDLS and YYNGEE. CDR3 sequence: CASSVSTLSYEQYF. Written as DNA, the CDR3 is TGTGCCAGCAGCGTAAGTACCCTCTCCTACGAGCAGTACTTC.

V gene TRBV7-2 combines with J gene TRBJ2-7, with D unclear. V gave up 10 bases and J gave up 9 bases, with 16 bases separating them. CDR1 and CDR2 (germline): SGHTA, FQGNSA. CDR3 length equals 11 residues. The CDR3 loop is CAIQGMSRQYF. The CDR3 DNA is TGTGCCATACAAGGAATGTCCAGGCAGTACTTC. The full variable domain, completed using reference TRBV7-2 and TRBJ2-7, is GAGVSQSPSNKVTEKGKDVELRCDPISGHTALYWYRQSLGQGLEFLIYFQGNSAPDKSGLPSDRFSAERTGGSVSTLTIQRTQQEDSAVYLCAIQGMSRQYFGPGTRLTVT.

CDR3 bases: TGTGCCTGGACGCCCTTGGAGGGCTACACCTTC. Its translation: CAWTPLEGYTF. J is TRBJ1-2 and V is TRBV30; the D is unclear. Germline V gene lookup returns CDR1 GTSNPN and CDR2 SVGIG (reference sequence). This CDR3 spans 11 amino acids. V lost 4 bases to trimming and J lost 8 bases, with 11 bases between them. The full variable domain, rest sourced from reference TRBV30 and TRBJ1-2, is SQTIHQWPATLVQPVGSPLSLECTVEGTSNPNLYWYRQAAGRGLQLLFYSVGIGQISSEVPQNLSASRPQDRQFILSSKKLLLSDSGFYLCAWTPLEGYTFGSGTRLTVV.

This clone was observed a few times. CDR3 sequence: CASSLWGRIQETQYF. The CDR3 region has the DNA TGTGCCAGCAGTTTATGGGGACGGATCCAAGAGACCCAGTACTTC. The chain employs TRBV27 and TRBJ2-5; D might be TRBD1 or TRBD2, each matching 5 bases. This CDR3 spans 15 amino acids. Germline V gene data show CDR1 as MNHEY and CDR2 as SMNVEV (reference sequence). The V and J ends lost 1 base and 1 base respectively, with 10 bases between them.

There are a few counts of this clone. The chain links TRBV7-9 to TRBJ2-4; 9 bases agree with TRBD2. The ends lost 5 bases at V and 8 bases at J; junction bases unmatched: 13. The CDR3 is 16 amino acids. The germline CDR1 and CDR2 sequences are SEHNR and FQNEAQ (reference sequence). CDR3 residues: CASSPVIAGAADIQYF. CDR3 bases: TGTGCCAGCAGCCCCGTTATAGCGGGAGCTGCGGACATTCAGTACTTC. The full variable domain, its missing parts supplied by reference TRBV7-9 and TRBJ2-4, is DTGVSQNPRHKITKRGQNVTFRCDPISEHNRLYWYRQTLGQGPEFLTYFQNEAQLEKSRLLSDRFSAERPKGSFSTLEIQRTEQGDSAMYLCASSPVIAGAADIQYFGAGTRLSVL.

DNA for the CDR3: TGTGCCAGCAGCGTAGTCGGGACCCCCCAAGGGAATGAGCAGTTCTTC. Translation: CASSVVGTPQGNEQFF. V is TRBV9 and J is TRBJ2-1; perhaps D is TRBD1 or TRBD2 (5 bases each). V was clipped by 0 bases and J by 7 bases, with 17 bases between them. The germline V gene has CDR1 SGDLS and CDR2 YYNGEE. This CDR3 spans 16 amino acids.

The chain links TRBV5-4 to TRBJ2-2, with D possibly being TRBD2 (6 bases). Trimming removed 0 bases from V and 4 bases from J, with 13 bases in between. The CDR3 consists of 16 residues. Germline lookup yields CDR1 SGHNT and CDR2 YYREEE (reference sequence). CDR3 in DNA: TGTGCCAGCAGCTTGGGAAGTCAGGGACTCACCGGGGAGCTGTTTTTT. Translated, it gives CASSLGSQGLTGELFF.

V gene TRBV6-6 combines with J gene TRBJ2-7; 7 nucleotides line up with TRBD1. The V gene end was trimmed by 5 bases and the J gene end by 8 bases; junction bases not matched to a gene: 18. This CDR3 spans 16 amino acids. The germline V gene encodes CDR1 MNHNY and CDR2 SVGAGI (reference sequence). The CDR3 here is CASSKPPGTAEAKQYF. In nucleotides, the CDR3 is TGTGCCAGCAGTAAGCCCCCCGGGACAGCCGAGGCTAAGCAGTACTTC.

The chain joins TRBV7-9 to TRBJ1-2; no firm D call. The CDR3 totals 12 residues. In germline, CDR1 is SEHNR, CDR2 FQNEAQ (reference sequence). Deletions cut 1 base from V and 8 bases from J, with 8 bases between. In nucleotides, the CDR3 is TGTGCCAGCAGCTTAGTCGAGGGAGGCTACACCTTC. It is translated as CASSLVEGGYTF.

This chain connects TRBV11-2 to TRBJ2-7; 7 positions agree with TRBD1. J was trimmed by 4 bases and V by 2 bases; bases with no gene match: 5. The germline V gene has CDR1 SGHAT and CDR2 FQNNGV. The CDR3 spans 14 residues. The CDR3 is CASSLSGDRYEQYF. CDR3 in DNA: TGTGCCAGCAGCTTATCCGGGGACAGATACGAGCAGTACTTC. The variable domain in full, completed from reference TRBV11-2 and TRBJ2-7, reads EAGVAQSPRYKIIEKRQSVAFWCNPISGHATLYWYQQILGQGPKLLIQFQNNGVVDDSQLPKDRFSAERLKGVDSTLKIQPAKLEDSAVYLCASSLSGDRYEQYFGPGTRLTVT.

This clone was counted between two and nine times. This rearrangement joins TRBV6-5 to TRBJ2-5; tentatively, D is TRBD2 (6 bases). Trimming took off 2 bases at V and 0 bases at J, with 13 bases between the two ends. This CDR3 has 16 residues. Germline V gene sequence: CDR1 MNHEY, CDR2 SVGAGI. The CDR3 is CASSYGGRGHQETQYF. As DNA, the CDR3 is TGTGCCAGCAGTTACGGGGGGAGAGGCCACCAAGAGACCCAGTACTTC.

V and J are TRBV29-1 and TRBJ2-3; 7 nucleotides agree with TRBD1. Germline V gene sequence: CDR1 SQVTM, CDR2 ANQGSEA. The CDR3 has 17 residues. V lost 4 bases and J lost 2; bases outside the gene matches: 15. The DNA of the CDR3 is TGCAGCGTTGTCGACATAGGCGGCAAGGGGGCCACAGATACGCAGTATTTT. It yields the protein CSVVDIGGKGATDTQYF.

The chain recombines TRBV7-2 with TRBJ2-7, with D hard to call. CDR3 length: 14 amino acids. V lost 5 bases to trimming and J lost 0 bases, with 11 bases between them. Germline CDR1 and CDR2: SGHTA and FQGNSA. CDR3 residues: CASSAPHFSYEQYF. DNA for the CDR3: TGTGCCAGCAGCGCGCCCCATTTCTCCTACGAGCAGTACTTC.

Comments on this clone: This sample also contains other DNA sequences that code for the same CDR3. The rearrangement uses TRBV7-9 and TRBJ1-1, with D uncertain. The CDR3 sequence is 15 residues long. Germline CDR1 SEHNR, CDR2 FQNEAQ (reference sequence). V was clipped by 1 base and J by 1 base, with 10 bases between them. The CDR3 coding sequence is TGTGCCAGCAGCTTAGTAGCGGGCGGGAACACTGAAGCTTTCTTT. Translated: CASSLVAGGNTEAFF. Full variable domain (rest looked up from reference TRBV7-9 and TRBJ1-1): DTGVSQNPRHKITKRGQNVTFRCDPISEHNRLYWYRQTLGQGPEFLTYFQNEAQLEKSRLLSDRFSAERPKGSFSTLEIQRTEQGDSAMYLCASSLVAGGNTEAFFGQGTRLTVV.